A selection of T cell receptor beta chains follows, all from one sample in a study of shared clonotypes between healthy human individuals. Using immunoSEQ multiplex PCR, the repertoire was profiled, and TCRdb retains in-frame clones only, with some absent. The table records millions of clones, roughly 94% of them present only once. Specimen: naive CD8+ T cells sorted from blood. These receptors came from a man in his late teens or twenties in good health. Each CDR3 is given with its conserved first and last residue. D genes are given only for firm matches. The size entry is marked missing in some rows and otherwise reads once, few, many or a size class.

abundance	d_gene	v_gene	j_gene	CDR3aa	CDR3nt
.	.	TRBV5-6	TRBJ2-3	CASSLELDTDTQYF	TGTGCCAGCAGCTTGGAACTAGACACAGATACGCAGTATTTT
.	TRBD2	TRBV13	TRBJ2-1	CASSLGGLANNEQFF	TGTGCCAGCAGCTTAGGGGGACTAGCGAACAATGAGCAGTTCTTC
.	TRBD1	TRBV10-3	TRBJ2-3	CAIRGDRSDTQYF	TGTGCCATCAGAGGGGACAGATCAGATACGCAGTATTTT
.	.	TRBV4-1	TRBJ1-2	CASSQGLADYGYTF	TGCGCCAGCAGCCAAGGCCTCGCGGACTATGGCTACACCTTC
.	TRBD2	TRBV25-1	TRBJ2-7	CASSGSGESSYEQYF	TGTGCCAGCAGTGGTAGCGGGGAGAGCTCCTACGAGCAGTACTTC
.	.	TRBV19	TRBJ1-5	CASSITPGGNQPQHF	TGTGCCAGTAGTATAACTCCGGGGGGCAATCAGCCCCAGCATTTT
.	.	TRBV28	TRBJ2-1	CASSLGWRDEQFF	TGTGCCAGCAGTTTAGGATGGAGGGATGAGCAGTTCTTC
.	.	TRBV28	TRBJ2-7	CASSLLASGLEQYF	TGTGCCAGCAGTTTATTAGCGTCCGGGCTCGAGCAGTACTTC
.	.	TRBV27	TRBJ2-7	CASSLGGAPYEQYF	TGTGCCAGCAGTTTAGGCGGGGCTCCCTACGAGCAGTACTTC
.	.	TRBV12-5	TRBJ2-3	CASGLGQGTDTQYF	TGTGCTAGTGGTTTGGGTCAGGGGACAGATACGCAGTATTTT
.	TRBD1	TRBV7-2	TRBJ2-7	CASSRDRGYNEQYF	TGTGCCAGCAGCAGGGACAGGGGTTACAACGAGCAGTACTTC
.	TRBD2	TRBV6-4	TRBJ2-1	CASSDSAGRDYEQFF	TGTGCCAGCAGTGACTCAGCCGGGAGGGATTATGAGCAGTTCTTC
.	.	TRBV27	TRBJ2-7	CASSLRVGVYEQYF	TGTGCCAGCAGTTTAAGGGTGGGGGTGTACGAGCAGTACTTC
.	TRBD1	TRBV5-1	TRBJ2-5	CASSTGTAQETQYF	TGCGCCAGCAGCACCGGGACAGCACAAGAGACCCAGTACTTC
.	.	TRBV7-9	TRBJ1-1	CASSSSGVINTEAFF	TGTGCCAGCAGCTCATCAGGGGTAATTAACACTGAAGCTTTCTTT
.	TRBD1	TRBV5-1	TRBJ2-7	CASSLVGTGAYEQYF	TGCGCCAGCAGCTTGGTCGGGACAGGGGCCTACGAGCAGTACTTC
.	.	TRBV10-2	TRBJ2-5	CASSVTGPQETQYF	TGCGCCAGCAGTGTGACGGGGCCACAAGAGACCCAGTACTTC
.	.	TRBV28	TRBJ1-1	CASSQQGGWAFF	TGTGCCAGCAGCCAACAGGGCGGATGGGCTTTCTTT
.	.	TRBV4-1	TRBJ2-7	CASSQDHYWGGPTYEQYF	TGCGCCAGCAGCCAAGATCACTATTGGGGCGGACCGACCTACGAGCAGTACTTC
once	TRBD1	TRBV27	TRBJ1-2	CASSLSQGALVYGYTF	TGTGCCAGCAGTTTATCCCAGGGGGCGTTAGTCTATGGCTACACCTTC
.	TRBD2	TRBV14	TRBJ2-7	CASSQDSFTSGRYTYEQYF	TGTGCCAGCAGCCAAGATTCATTCACTAGCGGGAGGTATACCTACGAGCAGTACTTC
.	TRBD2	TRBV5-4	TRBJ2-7	CASSNGTSGNYEQYF	TGTGCCAGCTCAAACGGGACTAGCGGGAACTACGAGCAGTACTTC
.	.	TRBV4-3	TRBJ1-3	CASSQDVGGAEGNTIYF	TGCGCCAGCAGCCAAGATGTTGGCGGGGCGGAAGGAAACACCATATATTTT
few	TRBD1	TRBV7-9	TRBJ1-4	CASSRDRRAEKLFF	TGTGCCAGCAGCAGGGACAGGCGGGCCGAAAAACTGTTTTTT
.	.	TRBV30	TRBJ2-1	CAWSVRGTSFYEQFF	TGTGCCTGGAGTGTACGGGGCACTAGTTTCTATGAGCAGTTCTTC
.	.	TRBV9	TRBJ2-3	CASGTSTDTQYF	TGTGCCAGCGGAACTAGCACAGATACGCAGTATTTT
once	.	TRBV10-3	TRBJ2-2	CASPEPRAAGELFF	TGTGCCAGCCCGGAGCCCAGGGCGGCCGGGGAGCTGTTTTTT
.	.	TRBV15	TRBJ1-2	CATSRDSSGYGYTF	TGTGCCACCAGCAGAGATAGTTCGGGCTATGGCTACACCTTC
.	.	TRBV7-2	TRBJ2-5	CASSPGDQLRLETQYF	TGTGCCAGCAGCCCTGGCGACCAACTCAGGTTAGAGACCCAGTACTTC
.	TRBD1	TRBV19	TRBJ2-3	CASSETGGEGTQYF	TGTGCCAGTAGTGAGACAGGGGGCGAAGGTACGCAGTATTTT
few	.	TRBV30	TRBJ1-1	CAWSVLSHTEAFF	TGTGCCTGGAGTGTACTAAGTCACACTGAAGCTTTCTTT
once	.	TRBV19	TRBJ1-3	CASSIQEFSGNTIYF	TGTGCCAGTAGTATACAGGAATTCTCTGGAAACACCATATATTTT
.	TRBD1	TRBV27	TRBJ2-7	CASSPQGALNEQYF	TGTGCCAGCAGTCCCCAGGGGGCTCTGAACGAGCAGTACTTC
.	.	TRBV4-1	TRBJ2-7	CASSQDRRGMGEQYF	TGCGCCAGCAGCCAAGACCGGAGGGGAATGGGCGAGCAGTACTTC
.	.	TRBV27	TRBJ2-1	CASSGPGYNEQFF	TGTGCCAGCAGCGGCCCGGGATACAATGAGCAGTTCTTC
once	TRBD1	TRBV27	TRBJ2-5	CASSPGTGAQETQYF	TGTGCCAGCAGTCCCGGGACAGGTGCTCAAGAGACCCAGTACTTC